This passage covers 8 T cell receptor beta chains from one sample sequenced in a study of blood T cell repertoires in COVID-19. The table came from immunoSEQ multiplex PCR; TCRdb's copy has only in-frame clones and leaves some out. The profile shows about 330,000 clones, approximately 88% of them singletons. The sequenced sample consisted of peripheral blood. These receptors were collected from a man aged 25 to 45 with COVID-19, enrolled during active disease.

The V and J genes are TRBV4-2 and TRBJ1-4, with TRBD1 matching over 7 bases. The germline V gene encodes CDR1 LGHNA and CDR2 YNFKEQ. The length of the CDR3 is 17 residues. V lost 1 base, J lost 6 bases, and 11 bases stayed unmatched. CDR3: CASSQVVIQGSDEKLFF. The DNA for the CDR3 is TGTGCCAGCAGCCAAGTTGTAATACAGGGGTCTGATGAAAAACTGTTTTTT.

The genes are TRBV12-3 or TRBV12-4 and TRBJ2-7; the D is unclear. The V end lost 1 base, the J end lost 7 bases, and 8 bases lay between the germline ends. The CDR3 contains 12 residues. DNA for the CDR3: TGTGCCAGCAGTTTAGGCCCGGTAGAGCAGTACTTC. The encoded protein is CASSLGPVEQYF.

The CDR3 DNA follows: TGTGCCAGCAGTGCTGGAGTCCGCTGGGACAGGGGTGACTACGAGCAGTACTTC. This encodes CASSAGVRWDRGDYEQYF. This chain links TRBV6-1 with TRBJ2-7, with 10 positions matching TRBD1. The CDR3 consists of 18 residues. Germline-derived CDR1 and CDR2 are MNHNS and SASEGT. V gave up 4 bases and J gave up 3 bases; unmatched junction bases: 15.

V and J are TRBV24-1 and TRBJ1-2; no clear D gene. The CDR3 runs to 14 residues. V lost 11 bases and J 5 bases, leaving 20 bases between the germline ends. Germline V gene lookup returns CDR1 KGHDR and CDR2 SFDVKD. CDR3 amino acids: CAIIPRSLWYGYTF. In DNA form, the CDR3 reads TGTGCCATCATACCGAGATCCCTTTGGTATGGCTACACCTTC.

The chain recombines TRBV5-8 with TRBJ1-2, with a tentative D call TRBD1 (5 bases). The CDR3 contains 12 residues. Trimming took 4 bases from V and 3 from J, leaving 7 bases between them. Per the germline V gene, CDR1 is SGHTS and CDR2 is YDEGEE. The CDR3 loop reads CASSRDYYGYTF. CDR3 sequence (DNA): TGTGCCAGCAGCCGGGACTACTATGGCTACACCTTC. Combining the CDR3 with reference TRBV5-8 and TRBJ1-2 gives the whole variable domain EAGVTQSPTHLIKTRGQQATLRCSPISGHTSVYWYQQALGLGLQFLLWYDEGEERNRGNFPPRFSGRQFPNYSSELNVNALELEDSALYLCASSRDYYGYTFGSGTRLTVV.

The chain uses TRBV18 and TRBJ2-6; D is undetermined. The germline V gene encodes CDR1 KGHSH and CDR2 LQKENI. This CDR3 contains 18 residues. The V end lost 1 base, the J end lost 0 bases, and 13 bases lay between the germline ends. CDR3 amino acids: CASSPQAFDTSGANVLTF. CDR3 nucleotides: TGTGCCAGCTCACCACAAGCTTTTGATACCTCTGGGGCCAACGTCCTGACTTTC.

The chain carries TRBV2 and TRBJ2-7, with TRBD1 matching 11 bases. CDR3 length: 15 amino acids. The germline V gene encodes CDR1 SNHLY and CDR2 FYNNEI. The V gene end was trimmed by 4 bases and the J gene end by 0 bases; junction bases not matched to a gene: 2. The CDR3 loop is CASSVGTGGSYEQYF. CDR3 DNA sequence: TGTGCCAGCAGTGTTGGGACAGGGGGCTCCTACGAGCAGTACTTC.

V and J are TRBV6-6 and TRBJ2-3; 10 bases fit TRBD1. CDR1 and CDR2 (germline): MNHNY, SVGAGI (reference sequence). This CDR3 comprises 13 residues. Trimming at V came to 8 bases and at J to 5 bases, leaving 4 bases not matched to a gene. CDR3 in DNA: TGTGCCAGCGTAGGGACAGGGGTAGATACGCAGTATTTT. Encoded protein: CASVGTGVDTQYF.